The present T cell receptor beta chain was sequenced within a study of blood T cells in healthy people across ages. This clonotype was observed a few times. What it binds is unknown. Alongside a J-beta primer mix, a sample-barcoded 5' primer served in a second PCR lasting 7 to 11 cycles. TCRdb re-derived calls from the 5' RACE reads in MiXCR, one entry per CDR3 protein. The top ten hold less than 9.5% of the sample, which has some 1.7 million distinct CDR3 sequences, 28% seen once. Study-wide findings and caveats: Age showed a roughly linear inverse relationship with TCR beta diversity per million T cells.

The material sequenced was blood. The TCR comes from a woman in her thirties in good health.

The CDR3 is CASSFKGRNEKLFF. In nucleotides, the CDR3 is TGTGCCAGCAGCTTTAAGGGTCGTAATGAAAAACTGTTTTTT. The chain links TRBV11-2 to TRBJ1-4, with D unresolved. V lost 3 bases and J 4 bases, leaving 9 bases between the germline ends. This CDR3 contains 14 residues. Germline CDR1 reads SGHAT; CDR2 reads FQNNGV.